This TCR beta chain came from a study of T cell clonality in common variable immunodeficiency. Sequenced by immunoSEQ multiplex PCR; TCRdb stores in-frame clones only, minus some. Sampling found about 64,000 clones, none seen once. In this sample, this clone turned up many times. The CDR3 end lies 3 residues beyond the end of the read and is filled in from the germline J gene. The CDR3 consists of 11 residues. V was pared by 4 bases and J by 7 bases, with 4 bases between. The sequence was obtained from a person aged 18 to 75 in good health. The J gene is TRBJ1-4, the V gene TRBV12-3 or TRBV12-4; D ambiguous. The sample comprised peripheral blood mononuclear cells. The part of the CDR3 DNA that was read is TGTGCCAGCAGTTACTTTGAAAAA. Translated: CASSYFEK. The whole CDR3 sequence is CASSYFEKLFF.